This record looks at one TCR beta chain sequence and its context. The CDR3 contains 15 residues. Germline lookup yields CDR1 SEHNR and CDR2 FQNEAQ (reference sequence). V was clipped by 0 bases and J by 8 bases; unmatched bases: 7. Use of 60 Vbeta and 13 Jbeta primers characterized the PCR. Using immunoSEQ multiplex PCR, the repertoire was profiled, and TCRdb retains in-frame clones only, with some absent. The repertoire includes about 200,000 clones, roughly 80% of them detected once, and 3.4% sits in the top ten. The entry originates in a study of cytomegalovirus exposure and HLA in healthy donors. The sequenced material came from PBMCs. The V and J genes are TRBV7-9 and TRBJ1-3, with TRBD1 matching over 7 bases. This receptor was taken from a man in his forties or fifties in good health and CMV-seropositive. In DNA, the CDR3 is TGTGCCAGCAGCTTAGCGCTGACAGGGAGAGACACCATATATTTT. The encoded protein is CASSLALTGRDTIYF.